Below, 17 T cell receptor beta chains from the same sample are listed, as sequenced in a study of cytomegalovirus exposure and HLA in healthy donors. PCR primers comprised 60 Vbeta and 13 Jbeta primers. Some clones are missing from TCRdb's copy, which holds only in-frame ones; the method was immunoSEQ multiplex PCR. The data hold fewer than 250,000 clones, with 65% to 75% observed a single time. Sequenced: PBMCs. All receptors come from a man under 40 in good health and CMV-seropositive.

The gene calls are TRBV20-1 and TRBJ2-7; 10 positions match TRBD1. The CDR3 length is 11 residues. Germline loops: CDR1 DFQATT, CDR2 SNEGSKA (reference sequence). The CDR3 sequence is CSGRDRGEQYF. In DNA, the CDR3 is TGCAGCGGCCGGGACAGGGGTGAGCAGTACTTC.

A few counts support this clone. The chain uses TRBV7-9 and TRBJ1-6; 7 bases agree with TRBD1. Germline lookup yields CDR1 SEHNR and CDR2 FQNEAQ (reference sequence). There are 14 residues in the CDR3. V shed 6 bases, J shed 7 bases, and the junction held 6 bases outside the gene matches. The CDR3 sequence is CASSPGTENSPLHF. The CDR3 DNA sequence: TGTGCCAGCAGTCCCGGGACAGAAAATTCACCCCTCCACTTT.

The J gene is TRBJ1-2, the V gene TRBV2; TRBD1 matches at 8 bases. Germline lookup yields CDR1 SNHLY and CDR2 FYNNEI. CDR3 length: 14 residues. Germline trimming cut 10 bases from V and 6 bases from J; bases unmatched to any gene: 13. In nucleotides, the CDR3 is TGTGCCACGACAGGGGATGGGGTTTACCATGGCTACACCTTC. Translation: CATTGDGVYHGYTF.

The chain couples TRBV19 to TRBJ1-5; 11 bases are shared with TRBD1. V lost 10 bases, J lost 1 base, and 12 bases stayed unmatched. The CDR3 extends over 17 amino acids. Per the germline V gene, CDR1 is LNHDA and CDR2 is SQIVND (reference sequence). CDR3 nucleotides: TGTGCCACCAAGGACAGGGGGCAATCGTTGAGCAATCAGCCCCAGCATTTT. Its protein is CATKDRGQSLSNQPQHF. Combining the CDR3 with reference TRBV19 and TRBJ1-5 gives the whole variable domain DGGITQSPKYLFRKEGQNVTLSCEQNLNHDAMYWYRQDPGQGLRLIYYSQIVNDFQKGDIAEGYSVSREKKESFPLTVTSAQKNPTAFYLCATKDRGQSLSNQPQHFGDGTRLSIL.

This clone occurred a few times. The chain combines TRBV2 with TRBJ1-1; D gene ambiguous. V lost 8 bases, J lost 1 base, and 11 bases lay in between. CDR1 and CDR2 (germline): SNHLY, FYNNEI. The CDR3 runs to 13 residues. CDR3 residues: CASRREGNTEAFF. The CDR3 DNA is TGTGCCAGCCGACGGGAGGGGAACACTGAAGCTTTCTTT.

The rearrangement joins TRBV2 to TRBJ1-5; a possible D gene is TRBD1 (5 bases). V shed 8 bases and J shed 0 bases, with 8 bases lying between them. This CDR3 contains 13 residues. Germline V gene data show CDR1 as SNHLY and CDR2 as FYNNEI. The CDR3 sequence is CASGAISNQPQHF. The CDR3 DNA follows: TGTGCCAGCGGGGCTATTAGCAATCAGCCCCAGCATTTT. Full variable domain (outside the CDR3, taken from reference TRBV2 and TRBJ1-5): EPEVTQTPSHQVTQMGQEVILRCVPISNHLYFYWYRQILGQKVEFLVSFYNNEISEKSEIFDDQFSVERPDGSNFTLKIRSTKLEDSAMYFCASGAISNQPQHFGDGTRLSIL.

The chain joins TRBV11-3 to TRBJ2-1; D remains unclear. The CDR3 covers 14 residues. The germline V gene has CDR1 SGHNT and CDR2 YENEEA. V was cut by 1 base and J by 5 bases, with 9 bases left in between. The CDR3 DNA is TGTGCCAGCAGCTTAGCGCGTCTGAACAATGAGCAGTTCTTC. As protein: CASSLARLNNEQFF.

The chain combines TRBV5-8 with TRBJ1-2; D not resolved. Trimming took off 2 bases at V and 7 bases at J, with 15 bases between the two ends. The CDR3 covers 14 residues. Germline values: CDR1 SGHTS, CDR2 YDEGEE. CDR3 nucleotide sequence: TGTGCCAGCAGCTTACCTACTGGAGCTGCTGGCTACACCTTC. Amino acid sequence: CASSLPTGAAGYTF.

CDR3 region: CASSSSTGEQYF. For the CDR3, the DNA is TGTGCCAGCTCCTCCAGTACAGGGGAGCAGTACTTC. The chain combines TRBV18 with TRBJ2-7; D is possibly TRBD1 (6 bases). The CDR3 sequence is 12 residues long. The ends were cut back, 6 bases at V and 7 bases at J, with 13 bases in the middle. The germline CDR1 and CDR2 sequences are KGHSH and LQKENI. The full variable domain, rest sourced from reference TRBV18 and TRBJ2-7, is NAGVMQNPRHLVRRRGQEARLRCSPMKGHSHVYWYRQLPEEGLKFMVYLQKENIIDESGMPKERFSAEFPKEGPSILRIQQVVRGDSAAYFCASSSSTGEQYFGPGTRLTVT.

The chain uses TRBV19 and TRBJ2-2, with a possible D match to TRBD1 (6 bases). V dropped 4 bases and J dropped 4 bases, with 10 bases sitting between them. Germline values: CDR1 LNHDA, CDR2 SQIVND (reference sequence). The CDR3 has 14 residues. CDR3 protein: CASSRDIRTGELFF. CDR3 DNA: TGTGCCAGTAGTAGGGACATACGCACCGGGGAGCTGTTTTTT.

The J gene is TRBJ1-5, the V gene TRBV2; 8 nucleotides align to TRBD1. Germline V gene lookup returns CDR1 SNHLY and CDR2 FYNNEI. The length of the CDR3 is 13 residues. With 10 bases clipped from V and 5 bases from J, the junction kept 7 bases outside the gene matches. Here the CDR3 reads CATRQGIDQPQHF. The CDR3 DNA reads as TGTGCCACAAGACAGGGGATCGATCAGCCCCAGCATTTT.

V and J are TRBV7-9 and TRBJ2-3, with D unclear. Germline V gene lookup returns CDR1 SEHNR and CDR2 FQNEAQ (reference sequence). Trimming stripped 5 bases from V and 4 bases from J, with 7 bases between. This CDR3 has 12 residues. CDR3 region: CASSLRADTQYF. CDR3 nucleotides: TGTGCCAGCAGCCTAAGAGCAGATACGCAGTATTTT.

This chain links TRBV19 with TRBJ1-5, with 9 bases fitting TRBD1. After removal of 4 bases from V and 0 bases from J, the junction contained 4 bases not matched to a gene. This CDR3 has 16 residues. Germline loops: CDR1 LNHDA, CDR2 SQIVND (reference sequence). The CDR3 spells CASSRTGDYSNQPQHF. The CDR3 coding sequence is TGTGCCAGTAGTAGGACAGGGGATTATAGCAATCAGCCCCAGCATTTT.

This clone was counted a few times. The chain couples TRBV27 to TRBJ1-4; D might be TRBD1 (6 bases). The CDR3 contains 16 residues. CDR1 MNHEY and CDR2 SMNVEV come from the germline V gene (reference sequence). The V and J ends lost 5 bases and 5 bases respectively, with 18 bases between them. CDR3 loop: CASSTYPQGQNEKLFF. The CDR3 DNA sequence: TGTGCCAGCAGTACCTACCCCCAGGGACAAAATGAAAAACTGTTTTTT. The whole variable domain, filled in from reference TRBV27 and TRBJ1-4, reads EAQVTQNPRYLITVTGKKLTVTCSQNMNHEYMSWYRQDPGLGLRQIYYSMNVEVTDKGDVPEGYKVSRKEKRNFPLILESPSPNQTSLYFCASSTYPQGQNEKLFFGSGTQLSVL.

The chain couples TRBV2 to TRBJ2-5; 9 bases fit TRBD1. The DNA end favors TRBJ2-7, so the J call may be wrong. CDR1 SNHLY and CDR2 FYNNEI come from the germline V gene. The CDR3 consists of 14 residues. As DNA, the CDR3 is TGTGCCAGCAGGGTCCCGGGACAGGGCTACGAGCAGTACTTC. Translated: CASRVPGQGYEQYF.

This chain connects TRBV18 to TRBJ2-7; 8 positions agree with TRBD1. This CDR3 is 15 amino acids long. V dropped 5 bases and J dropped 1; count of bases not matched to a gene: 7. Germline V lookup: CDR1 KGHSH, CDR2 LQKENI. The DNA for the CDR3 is TGTGCCAGCTCATCCCGGACAGGGATTTCCTACGAGCAGTACTTC. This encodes CASSSRTGISYEQYF.

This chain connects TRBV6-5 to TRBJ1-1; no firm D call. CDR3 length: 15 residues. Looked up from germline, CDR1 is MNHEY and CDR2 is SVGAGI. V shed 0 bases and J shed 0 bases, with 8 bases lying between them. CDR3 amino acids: CASSYSEVMNTEAFF. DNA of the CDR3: TGTGCCAGCAGTTACTCGGAGGTCATGAACACTGAAGCTTTCTTT.